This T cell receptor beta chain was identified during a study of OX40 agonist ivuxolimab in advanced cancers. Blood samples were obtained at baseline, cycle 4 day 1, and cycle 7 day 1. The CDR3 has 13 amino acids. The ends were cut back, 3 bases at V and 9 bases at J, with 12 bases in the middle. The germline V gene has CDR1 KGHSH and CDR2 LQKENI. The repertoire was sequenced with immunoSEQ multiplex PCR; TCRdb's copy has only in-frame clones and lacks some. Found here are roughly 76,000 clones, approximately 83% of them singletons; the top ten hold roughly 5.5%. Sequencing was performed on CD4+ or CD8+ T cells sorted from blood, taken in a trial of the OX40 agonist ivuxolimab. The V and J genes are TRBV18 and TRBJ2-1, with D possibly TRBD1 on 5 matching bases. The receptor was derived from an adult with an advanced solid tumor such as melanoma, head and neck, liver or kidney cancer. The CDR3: CASSPQGNTEQFF. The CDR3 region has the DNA TGTGCCAGCTCACCTCAGGGTAACACTGAGCAGTTCTTC.